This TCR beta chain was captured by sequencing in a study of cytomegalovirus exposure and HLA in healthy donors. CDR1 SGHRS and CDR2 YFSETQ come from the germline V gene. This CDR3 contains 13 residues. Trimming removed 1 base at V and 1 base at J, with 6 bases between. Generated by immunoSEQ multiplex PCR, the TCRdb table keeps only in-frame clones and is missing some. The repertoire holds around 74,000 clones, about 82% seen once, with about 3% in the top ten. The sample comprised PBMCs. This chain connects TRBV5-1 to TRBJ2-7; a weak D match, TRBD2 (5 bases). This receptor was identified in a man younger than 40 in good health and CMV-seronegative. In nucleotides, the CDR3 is TGCGCCAGCAGCTTGACGGGGTCCTACGAGCAGTACTTC. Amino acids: CASSLTGSYEQYF.